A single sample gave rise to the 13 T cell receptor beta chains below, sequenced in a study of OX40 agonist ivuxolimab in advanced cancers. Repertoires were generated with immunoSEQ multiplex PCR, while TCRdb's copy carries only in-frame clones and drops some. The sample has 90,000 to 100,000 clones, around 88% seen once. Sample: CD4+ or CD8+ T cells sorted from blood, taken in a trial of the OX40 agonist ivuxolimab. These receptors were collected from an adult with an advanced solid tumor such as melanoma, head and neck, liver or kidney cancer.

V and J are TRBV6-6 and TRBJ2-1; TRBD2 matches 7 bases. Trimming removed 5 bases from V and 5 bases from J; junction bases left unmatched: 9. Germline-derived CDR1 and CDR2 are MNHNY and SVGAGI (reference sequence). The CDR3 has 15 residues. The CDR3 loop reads CASSPLGGIHNEQFF. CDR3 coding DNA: TGTGCCAGCAGTCCATTGGGAGGGATACACAATGAGCAGTTCTTC.

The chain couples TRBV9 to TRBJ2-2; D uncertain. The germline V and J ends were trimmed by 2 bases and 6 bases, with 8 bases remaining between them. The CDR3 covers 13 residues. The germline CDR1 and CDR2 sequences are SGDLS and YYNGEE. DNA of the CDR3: TGTGCCAGCAGCGTGATGGTATCCGGGGAGCTGTTTTTT. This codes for CASSVMVSGELFF.

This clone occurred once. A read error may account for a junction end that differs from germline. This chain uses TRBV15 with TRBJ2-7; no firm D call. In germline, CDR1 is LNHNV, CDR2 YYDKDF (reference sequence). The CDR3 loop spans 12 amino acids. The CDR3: CATSRVNGEQYF. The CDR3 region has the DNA TGTGCCACCAGTAGAGTGAACGGCGAGCAGTACTTC. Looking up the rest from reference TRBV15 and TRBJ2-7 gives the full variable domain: DAMVIQNPRYQVTQFGKPVTLSCSQTLNHNVMYWYQQKSSQAPKLLFHYYDKDFNNEADTPDNFQSRRPNTSFCFLDIRSPGLGDTAMYLCATSRVNGEQYFGPGTRLTVT.

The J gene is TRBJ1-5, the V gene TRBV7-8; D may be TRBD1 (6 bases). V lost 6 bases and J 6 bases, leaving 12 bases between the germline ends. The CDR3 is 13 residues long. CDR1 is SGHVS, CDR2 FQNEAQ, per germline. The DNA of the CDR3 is TGTGCCAGCAGTCAACAGGGTGCTCAGCCCCAGCATTTT. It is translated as CASSQQGAQPQHF.

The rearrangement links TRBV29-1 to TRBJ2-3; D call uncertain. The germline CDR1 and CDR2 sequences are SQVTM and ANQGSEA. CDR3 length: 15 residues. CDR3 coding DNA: TGCAGTCTTGCGAGAGGAGTGGGGTTCACAGATACGCAGTATTTT. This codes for CSLARGVGFTDTQYF.

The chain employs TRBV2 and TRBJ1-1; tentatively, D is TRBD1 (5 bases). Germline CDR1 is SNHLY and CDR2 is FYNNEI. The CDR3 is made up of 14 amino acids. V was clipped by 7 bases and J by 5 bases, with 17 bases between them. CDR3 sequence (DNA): TGTGCCAGCAACCCGACCCCGAAGGGGACTGAAGCTTTCTTT. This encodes CASNPTPKGTEAFF. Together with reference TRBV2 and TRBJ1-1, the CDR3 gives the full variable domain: EPEVTQTPSHQVTQMGQEVILRCVPISNHLYFYWYRQILGQKVEFLVSFYNNEISEKSEIFDDQFSVERPDGSNFTLKIRSTKLEDSAMYFCASNPTPKGTEAFFGQGTRLTVV.

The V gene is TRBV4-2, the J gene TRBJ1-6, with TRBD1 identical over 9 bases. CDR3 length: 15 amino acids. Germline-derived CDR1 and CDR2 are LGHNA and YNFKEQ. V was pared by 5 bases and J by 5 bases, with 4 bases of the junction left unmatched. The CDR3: CASSIRDRDNSPLHF. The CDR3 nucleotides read TGTGCCAGCAGCATCCGGGACAGGGATAATTCACCCCTCCACTTT.

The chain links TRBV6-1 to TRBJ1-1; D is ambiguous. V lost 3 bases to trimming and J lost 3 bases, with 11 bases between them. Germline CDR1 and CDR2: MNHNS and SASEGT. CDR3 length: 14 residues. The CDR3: CASSESLRDTEAFF. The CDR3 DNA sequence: TGTGCCAGCAGTGAGTCTCTAAGGGACACTGAAGCTTTCTTT.

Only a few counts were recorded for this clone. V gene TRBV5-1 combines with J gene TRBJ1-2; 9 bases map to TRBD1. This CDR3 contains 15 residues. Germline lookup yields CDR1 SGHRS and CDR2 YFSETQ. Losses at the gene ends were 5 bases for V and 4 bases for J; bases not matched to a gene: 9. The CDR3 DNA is TGCGCCAGCAGGCACAGGGGGCTTGAGGTCTATGGCTACACCTTC. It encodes CASRHRGLEVYGYTF.

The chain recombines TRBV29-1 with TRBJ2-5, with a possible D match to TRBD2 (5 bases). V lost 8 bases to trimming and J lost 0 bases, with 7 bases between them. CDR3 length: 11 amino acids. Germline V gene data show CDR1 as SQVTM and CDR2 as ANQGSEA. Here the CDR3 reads CSWRYQETQYF. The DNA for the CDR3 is TGCAGCTGGAGGTACCAAGAGACCCAGTACTTC.

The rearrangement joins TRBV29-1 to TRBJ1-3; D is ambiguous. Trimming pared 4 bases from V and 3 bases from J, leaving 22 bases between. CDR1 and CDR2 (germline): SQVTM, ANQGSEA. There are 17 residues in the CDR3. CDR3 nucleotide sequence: TGCAGCGTTGTCTGGCAGAACCTACCTGGCGGTGGAAACACCATATATTTT. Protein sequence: CSVVWQNLPGGGNTIYF.

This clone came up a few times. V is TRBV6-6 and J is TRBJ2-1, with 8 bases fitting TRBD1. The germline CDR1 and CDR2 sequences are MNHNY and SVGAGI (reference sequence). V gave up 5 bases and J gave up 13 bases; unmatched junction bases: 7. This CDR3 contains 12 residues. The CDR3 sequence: CASSPLDRGQFF. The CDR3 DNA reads TGTGCCAGCAGTCCGCTTGACAGGGGACAGTTCTTC.

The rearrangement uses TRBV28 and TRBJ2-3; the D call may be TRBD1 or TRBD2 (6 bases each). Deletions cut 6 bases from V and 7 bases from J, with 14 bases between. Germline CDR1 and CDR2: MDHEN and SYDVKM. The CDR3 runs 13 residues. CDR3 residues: CASSGGSAYTQYF. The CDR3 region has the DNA TGTGCCAGCAGCGGGGGCTCGGCCTATACGCAGTATTTT. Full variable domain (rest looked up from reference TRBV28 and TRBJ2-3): DVKVTQSSRYLVKRTGEKVFLECVQDMDHENMFWYRQDPGLGLRLIYFSYDVKMKEKGDIPEGYSVSREKKERFSLILESASTNQTSMYLCASSGGSAYTQYFGPGTRLTVL.